This T cell receptor beta chain was documented in a study of blood T cell repertoires in COVID-19. In the study overall: Acute and convalescent COVID-19 samples came from the United States, Italy and Spain.

Trimming left V 8 bases short and J 2 bases short, with 13 bases between. Germline values: CDR1 MNHEY, CDR2 SVGAGI. The CDR3 consists of 14 residues. The protocol was immunoSEQ multiplex PCR, while the TCRdb copy is restricted to in-frame clones and leaves out a portion. The table has under 300,000 clones, around 84% seen once. Sequencing was carried out using peripheral blood. The chain uses TRBV6-5 and TRBJ2-1, with D possibly matching TRBD2 (5 bases). The receptor was derived from a woman in her 70s with active or convalescent COVID-19. Written as DNA, the CDR3 is TGTGCCAGCTGGCTGGCGGGTCCCTACAATGAGCAGTTCTTC. Amino acid sequence: CASWLAGPYNEQFF.